This TCR beta chain was identified during a study of immune evolution from preneoplasia to lung adenocarcinoma (TCRdb year 2021). Context from the whole study: HLA loss of heterozygosity was found in about 6.3% of AIS, more than 13% of MIA and roughly 30% of ADC lesions, and in no AAH lesions. The study combined immune gene expression, TCR sequencing and multiplex immunofluorescence to profile immune contexture across lung adenocarcinoma precursors and invasive adenocarcinoma. Resected precursor lesions (AAH, AIS, MIA) and invasive adenocarcinomas were compared against paired morphologically normal lung tissue. Sample size was based on specimen availability rather than a prior power calculation. Whole exome sequencing and methylation data from the same cohort of nodules were integrated with the immune data. In total, the cohort included 40 to 60 patients with pulmonary nodules, all of whom underwent surgical resection. TCR sequencing data were obtained from 51 patients. According to the study, over a hundred samples were used for TCR sequencing. POLYSOLVER was used to infer class I HLA alleles from exome data, and LOHHLA was used to detect allele-specific HLA loss.

Resection was performed on patients in Japan or China between about 2013 and 2017. The histologic diagnosis of each case was independently confirmed on H&E slides by two lung cancer pathologists. For nucleic acid extraction, premalignant or tumor cells were enriched by macro-dissection following pathologic assessment. The AllPrep DNA/RNA FFPE Kit was used to isolate DNA from FFPE tissue. Points on this clone: Its target antigen remains unknown. It has no much larger one-base neighbor in the sample; base qualities were not kept.

The immunoSEQ hsTCRbeta Kit was used to sequence TCR beta CDR3 regions from DNA. As for the authors' bioinformatics: TCR sequencing data were analysed with the ImmunoSEQ Analyzer. T cell clonality was defined as 1 minus Pielou's evenness, calculated on productive rearrangements. The inverse Simpson index, applied to productive templates, was used to measure T cell diversity. T cell density was expressed as TCR beta template counts normalized to usable DNA, with usable DNA estimated by amplifying and sequencing housekeeping genes. Two-sided Kruskal-Wallis tests were used to compare TCR metrics across histologic stages. Imported from immuneACCESS, the table was reduced by TCRdb to in-frame sequences with V and J called. These copies leave out some clones; in studies compared against another copy, an unresolved V gene accounts for under half, and the cause of the remainder is not known. V and J calls and clone size are given by that table; D and trimming were obtained from the DNA. This sample has approximately 9,700 clones in its table, and about four fifths of those were observed once. Around 4.9% of the sample lies in the top ten.

CDR1 SGHTA and CDR2 FQGNSA were looked up in the germline V gene. The junction carries 7 bases between V and J, which are trimmed by 1 base and 0 bases respectively. From cysteine to phenylalanine, the CDR3 is 16 amino acids long. This entry keeps only the CDR3 DNA: 48 bases, framed from base 1. Study-level results and caveats: Clonality was highest in normal lung, while later-stage lesions appeared to show lower clonality but higher T cell density and diversity. Because all patients came from Japan and China, whether the findings apply to Western populations was uncertain. KRAS-mutant nodules showed the highest T cell clonality compared with EGFR-mutant or double wild-type lesions. Normal lung had the highest top T cell clone frequencies, which appeared to decline progressively from AAH through AIS, MIA and invasive adenocarcinoma. The findings were based on association rather than direct causation, and larger cohorts with long-term follow-up and longitudinal biopsies were deemed needed.

Sequencing input: FFPE minimally invasive lung adenocarcinoma tissue. The cell subset or site label corresponds to: micro-invasive lung adenocarcinoma (MIA). The chain links TRBV7-2 with TRBJ2-6; the D region possibly corresponds to TRBD1 (5 bases align). The TCR comes from a person between 70 and 80 years old with lung adenocarcinoma. For the CDR3, the sequence is CASSLGQYSGANVLTF. The sequenced DNA is TGTGCCAGCAGCTTAGGACAGTACTCTGGGGCCAACGTCCTGACTTTC.